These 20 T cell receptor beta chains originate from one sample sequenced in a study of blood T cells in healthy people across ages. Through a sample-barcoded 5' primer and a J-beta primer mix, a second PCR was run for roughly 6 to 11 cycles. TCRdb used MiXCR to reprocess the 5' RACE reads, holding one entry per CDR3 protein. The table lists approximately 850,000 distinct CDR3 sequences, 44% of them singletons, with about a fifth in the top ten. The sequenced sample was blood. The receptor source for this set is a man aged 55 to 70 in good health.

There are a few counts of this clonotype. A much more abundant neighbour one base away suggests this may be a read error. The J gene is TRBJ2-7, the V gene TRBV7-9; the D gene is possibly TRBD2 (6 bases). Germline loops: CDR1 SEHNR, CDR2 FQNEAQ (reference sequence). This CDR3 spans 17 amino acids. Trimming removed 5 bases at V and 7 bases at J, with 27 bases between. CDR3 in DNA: TGTGCCAGCAGCCCCCCCGCTGGACGGGGGAGGCACAATGAGCAGTACTTC. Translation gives CASSPPAGRGRHNEQYF.

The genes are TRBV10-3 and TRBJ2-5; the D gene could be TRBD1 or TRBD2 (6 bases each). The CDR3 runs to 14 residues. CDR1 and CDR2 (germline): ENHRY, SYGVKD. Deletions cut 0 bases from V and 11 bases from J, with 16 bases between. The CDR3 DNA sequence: TGTGCCATCAGTGAGTCGGGGGGCCTGAATGAGCAGTACTTC. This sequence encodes CAISESGGLNEQYF.

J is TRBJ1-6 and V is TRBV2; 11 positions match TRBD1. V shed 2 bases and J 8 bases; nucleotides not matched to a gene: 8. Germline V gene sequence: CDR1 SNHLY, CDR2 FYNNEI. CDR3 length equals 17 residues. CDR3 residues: CASSERIGTGGHSPLHF. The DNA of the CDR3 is TGTGCCAGCAGTGAAAGGATCGGGACAGGGGGGCATTCACCCCTCCACTTT.

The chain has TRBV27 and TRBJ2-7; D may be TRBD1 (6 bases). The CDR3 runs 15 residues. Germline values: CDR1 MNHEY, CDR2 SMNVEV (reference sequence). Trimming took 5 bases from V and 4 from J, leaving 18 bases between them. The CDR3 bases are TGTGCCAGCAGTGCGAGGACAGTGGGCCAATACGAGCAGTACTTC. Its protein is CASSARTVGQYEQYF.

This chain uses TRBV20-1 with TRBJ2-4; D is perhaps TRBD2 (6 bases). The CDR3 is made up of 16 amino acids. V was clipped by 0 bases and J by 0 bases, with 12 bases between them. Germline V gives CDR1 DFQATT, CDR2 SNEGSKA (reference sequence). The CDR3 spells CSARDRGTLAKNIQYF. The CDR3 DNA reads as TGCAGTGCTAGAGATCGGGGGACCCTAGCCAAAAACATTCAGTACTTC.

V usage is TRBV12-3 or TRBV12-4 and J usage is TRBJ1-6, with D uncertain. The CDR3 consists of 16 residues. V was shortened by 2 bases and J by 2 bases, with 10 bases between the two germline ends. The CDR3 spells CASSLSGSPYNSPLHF. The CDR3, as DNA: TGTGCCAGCAGTTTATCGGGCAGTCCCTATAATTCACCCCTCCACTTT.

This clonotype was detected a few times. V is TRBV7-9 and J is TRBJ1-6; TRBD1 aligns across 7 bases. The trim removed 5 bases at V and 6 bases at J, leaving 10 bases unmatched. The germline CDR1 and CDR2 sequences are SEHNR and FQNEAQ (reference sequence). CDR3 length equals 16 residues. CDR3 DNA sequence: TGTGCCAGCAGCCGCAACCAGGGACAGCTTAATTCACCCCTCCACTTT. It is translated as CASSRNQGQLNSPLHF.

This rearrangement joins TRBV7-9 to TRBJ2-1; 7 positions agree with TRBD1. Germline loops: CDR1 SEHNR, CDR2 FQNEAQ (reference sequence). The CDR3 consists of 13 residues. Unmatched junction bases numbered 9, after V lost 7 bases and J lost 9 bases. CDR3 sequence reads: CASIPTGSGEQFF. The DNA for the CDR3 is TGTGCCAGCATCCCGACAGGGTCAGGTGAGCAGTTCTTC.

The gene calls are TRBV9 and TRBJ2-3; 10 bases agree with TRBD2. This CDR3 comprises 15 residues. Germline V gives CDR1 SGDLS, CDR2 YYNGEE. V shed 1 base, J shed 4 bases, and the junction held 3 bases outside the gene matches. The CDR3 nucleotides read TGTGCCAGCAGCGTAAGCGGGGGGGCCCCAGATACGCAGTATTTT. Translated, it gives CASSVSGGAPDTQYF.

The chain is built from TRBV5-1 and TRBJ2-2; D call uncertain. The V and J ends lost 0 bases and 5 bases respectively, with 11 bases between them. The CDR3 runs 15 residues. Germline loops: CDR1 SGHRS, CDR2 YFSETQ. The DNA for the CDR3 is TGCGCCAGCAGCTTGGCAGGACCCTCGACCGGGGAGCTGTTTTTT. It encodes CASSLAGPSTGELFF.

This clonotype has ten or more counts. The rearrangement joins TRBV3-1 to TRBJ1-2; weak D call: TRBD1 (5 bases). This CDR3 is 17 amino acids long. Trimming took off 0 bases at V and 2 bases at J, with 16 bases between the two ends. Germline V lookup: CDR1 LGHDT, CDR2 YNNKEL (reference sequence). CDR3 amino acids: CASSQDVFQGRNYGYTF. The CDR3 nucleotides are TGTGCCAGCAGCCAAGATGTTTTCCAGGGCCGGAACTATGGCTACACCTTC.

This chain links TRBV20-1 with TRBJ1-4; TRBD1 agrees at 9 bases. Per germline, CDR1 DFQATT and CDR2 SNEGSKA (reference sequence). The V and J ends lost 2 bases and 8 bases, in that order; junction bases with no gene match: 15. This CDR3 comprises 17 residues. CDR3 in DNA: TGCAGTGCTAGACTTCCCACAGGGGGCGAGTTGCGGGAAAAACTGTTTTTT. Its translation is CSARLPTGGELREKLFF.

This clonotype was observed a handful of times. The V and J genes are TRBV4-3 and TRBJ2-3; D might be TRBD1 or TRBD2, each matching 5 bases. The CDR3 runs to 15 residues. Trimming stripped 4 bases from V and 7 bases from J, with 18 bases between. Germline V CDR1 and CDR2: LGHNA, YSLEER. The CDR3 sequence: CASSRKGPSEHTQYF. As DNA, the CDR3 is TGCGCCAGCAGCCGAAAGGGACCGTCGGAACATACGCAGTATTTT.

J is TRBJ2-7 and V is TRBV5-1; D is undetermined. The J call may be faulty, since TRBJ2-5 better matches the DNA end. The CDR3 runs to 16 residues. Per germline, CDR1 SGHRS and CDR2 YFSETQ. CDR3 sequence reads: CASSLDGRSSKETQYF. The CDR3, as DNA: TGCGCCAGCAGCTTGGATGGCAGATCCTCTAAAGAGACCCAGTACTTC.

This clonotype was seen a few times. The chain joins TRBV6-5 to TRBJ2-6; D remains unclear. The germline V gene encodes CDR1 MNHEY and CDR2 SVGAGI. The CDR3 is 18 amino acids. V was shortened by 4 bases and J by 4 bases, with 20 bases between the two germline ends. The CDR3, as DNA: TGTGCCAGCAGTTTCCAGAGGACGGCGTTTACCGGGGCCAACGTCCTGACTTTC. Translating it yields CASSFQRTAFTGANVLTF.

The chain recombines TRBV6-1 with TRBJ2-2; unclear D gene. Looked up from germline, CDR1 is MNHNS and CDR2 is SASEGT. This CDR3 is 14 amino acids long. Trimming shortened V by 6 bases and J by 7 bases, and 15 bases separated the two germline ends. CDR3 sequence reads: CASSGTLHLGELFF. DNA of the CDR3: TGTGCCAGCAGCGGTACCCTTCACCTCGGGGAGCTGTTTTTT.

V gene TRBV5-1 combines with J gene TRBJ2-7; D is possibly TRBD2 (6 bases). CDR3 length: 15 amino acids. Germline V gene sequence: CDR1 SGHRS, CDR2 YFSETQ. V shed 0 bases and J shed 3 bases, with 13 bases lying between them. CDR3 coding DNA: TGCGCCAGCAGCTTGGGCGGGGCCTTATACTACGAGCAGTACTTC. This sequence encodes CASSLGGALYYEQYF.

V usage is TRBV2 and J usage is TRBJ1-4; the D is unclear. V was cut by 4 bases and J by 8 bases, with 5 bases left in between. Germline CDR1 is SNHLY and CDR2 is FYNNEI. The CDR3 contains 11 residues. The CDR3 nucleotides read TGTGCCAGCAGTGGCGAGGAAAAACTGTTTTTT. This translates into CASSGEEKLFF.

The CDR3 is CSARVEGIGTYEQYF. In DNA form, the CDR3 reads TGCAGTGCTAGAGTCGAGGGGATCGGCACCTACGAGCAGTACTTC. J is TRBJ2-7 and V is TRBV20-1; the D gene could be TRBD1 or TRBD2 (5 bases each). V was clipped by 1 base and J by 2 bases, with 15 bases between them. Germline-derived CDR1 and CDR2 are DFQATT and SNEGSKA (reference sequence). This CDR3 spans 15 amino acids.

As DNA, the CDR3 is TGTGCCAGCAGCGCCGTGGAGTTGAGCTCCTATAATTCACCCCTCCACTTT. Amino acids: CASSAVELSSYNSPLHF. The chain is built from TRBV11-2 and TRBJ1-6; no clear D gene. CDR1 is SGHAT and CDR2 is FQNNGV in the germline V gene. The V gene lost 5 bases and the J gene lost 0 bases, with 14 bases spanning the gap. CDR3 length equals 17 residues.